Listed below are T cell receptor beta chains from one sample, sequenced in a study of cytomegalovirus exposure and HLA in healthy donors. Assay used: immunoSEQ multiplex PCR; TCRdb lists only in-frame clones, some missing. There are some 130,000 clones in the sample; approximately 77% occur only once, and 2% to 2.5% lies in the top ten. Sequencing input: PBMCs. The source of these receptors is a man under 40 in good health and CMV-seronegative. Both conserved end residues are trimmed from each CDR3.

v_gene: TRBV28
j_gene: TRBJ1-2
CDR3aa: ASSLTGGGSGYT

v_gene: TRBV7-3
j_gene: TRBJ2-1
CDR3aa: ASGLLGREQF

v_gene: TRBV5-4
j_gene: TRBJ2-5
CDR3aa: ASTLYSNQETQY

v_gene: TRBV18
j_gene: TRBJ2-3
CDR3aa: ASSPTSSTDTQY

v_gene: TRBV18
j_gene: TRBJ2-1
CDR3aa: ASSLALRQYGEQF

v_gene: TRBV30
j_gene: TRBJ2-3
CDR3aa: AWSVPGAYYTDTQY

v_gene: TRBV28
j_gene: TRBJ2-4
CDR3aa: ASSFGGGRGDIQY

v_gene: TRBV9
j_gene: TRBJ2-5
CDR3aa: ASSVSAGGRQETQY

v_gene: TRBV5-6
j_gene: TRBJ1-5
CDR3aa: ASNLTGFGNQPQH

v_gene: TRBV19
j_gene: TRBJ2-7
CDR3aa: ASSLGQGYEQY

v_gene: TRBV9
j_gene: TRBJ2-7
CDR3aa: ASSEGQNPLFYEQY

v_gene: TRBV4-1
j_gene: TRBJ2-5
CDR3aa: ASSQSSGSPLRGQWETQY

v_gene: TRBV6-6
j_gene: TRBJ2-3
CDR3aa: ASQGLRGTDTQY

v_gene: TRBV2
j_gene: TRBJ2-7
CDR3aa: ASSDLAGTYEQY

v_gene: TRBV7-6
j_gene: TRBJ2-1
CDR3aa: ASSLARVAGVGSNEQF

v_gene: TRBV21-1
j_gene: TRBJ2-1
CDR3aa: ASSTSDRGNEQF

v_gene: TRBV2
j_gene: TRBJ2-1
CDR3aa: ASSEKTSGGNEQF

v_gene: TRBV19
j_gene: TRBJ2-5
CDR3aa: ASSANSGGRETQY

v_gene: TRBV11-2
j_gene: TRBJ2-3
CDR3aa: ASSLIPGITDTQY

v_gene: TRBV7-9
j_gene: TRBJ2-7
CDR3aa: ASSLIQYEQY

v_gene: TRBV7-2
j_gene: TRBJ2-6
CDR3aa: ASSLAAGFFYTGANVLT

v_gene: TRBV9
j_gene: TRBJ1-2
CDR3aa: ASSPQPTANYGYT

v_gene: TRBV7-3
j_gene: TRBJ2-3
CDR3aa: ASSSGEDTQY

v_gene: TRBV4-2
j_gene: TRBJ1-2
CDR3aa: ASSQSGQGGGYT

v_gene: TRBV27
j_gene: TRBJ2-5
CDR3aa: ASSPNAPQETQY

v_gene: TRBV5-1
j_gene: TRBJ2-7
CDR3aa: ASSWGEKGYEQY

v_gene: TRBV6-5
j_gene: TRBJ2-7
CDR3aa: ASSKQGAGEQY

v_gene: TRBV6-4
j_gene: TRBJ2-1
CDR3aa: ASSETPGTANEQF

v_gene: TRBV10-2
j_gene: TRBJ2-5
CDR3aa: ASSESATETQY

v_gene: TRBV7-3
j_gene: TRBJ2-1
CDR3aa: ASSLTSGRRTEQF

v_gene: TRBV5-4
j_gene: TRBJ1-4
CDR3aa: ASSLDSTNEKLF

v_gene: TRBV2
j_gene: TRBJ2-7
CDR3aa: ASSIERQGLSYEQY

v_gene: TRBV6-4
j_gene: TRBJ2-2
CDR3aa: ASSMSGGATGELF

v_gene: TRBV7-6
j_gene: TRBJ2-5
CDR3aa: ASSLEGGRQGETQY

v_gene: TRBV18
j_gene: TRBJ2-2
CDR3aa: ASSQPDSGGELF

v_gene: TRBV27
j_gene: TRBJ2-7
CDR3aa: ASSLWMGGFYEQY

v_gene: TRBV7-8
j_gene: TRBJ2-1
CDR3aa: ASSPGTSGPLSSYNEQF

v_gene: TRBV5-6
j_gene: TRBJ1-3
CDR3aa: ASSLSSGNTIY

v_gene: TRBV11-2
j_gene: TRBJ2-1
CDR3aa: ASSLDLGQPNNEQF

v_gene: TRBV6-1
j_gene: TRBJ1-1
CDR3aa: ASSAQGAFPTEAF

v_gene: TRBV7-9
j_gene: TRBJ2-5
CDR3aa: ASSYLLGDPETQY

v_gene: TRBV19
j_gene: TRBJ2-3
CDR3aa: ASSTRGQGSTDTQY

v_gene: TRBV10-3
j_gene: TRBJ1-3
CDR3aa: AISEQEGVAGNTIY

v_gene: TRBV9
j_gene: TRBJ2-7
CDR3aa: ASSPRMGGTSSYEQY

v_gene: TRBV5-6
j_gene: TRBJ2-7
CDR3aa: ASSLALEYEQY

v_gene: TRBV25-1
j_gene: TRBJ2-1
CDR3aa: ASSVWGLENEQF

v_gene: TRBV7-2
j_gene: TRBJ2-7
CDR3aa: ASRALDRPYEQY

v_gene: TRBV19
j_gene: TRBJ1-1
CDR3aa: ASSGQGYTEAF

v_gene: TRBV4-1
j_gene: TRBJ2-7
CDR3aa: ASSNGDSSYEQY

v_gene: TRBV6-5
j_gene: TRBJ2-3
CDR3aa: ASSYGTSGRRGTQY

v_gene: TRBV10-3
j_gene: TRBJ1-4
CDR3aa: AISEIGKELF

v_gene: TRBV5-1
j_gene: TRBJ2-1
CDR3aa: ASSRTPSGDSYNEQF

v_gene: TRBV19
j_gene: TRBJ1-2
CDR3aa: ASSIGLYYGYT

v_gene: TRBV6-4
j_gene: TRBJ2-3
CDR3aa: ASSEALSTDTQY